A single sample gave rise to the 30 T cell receptor beta chains below, sequenced in a study of cytomegalovirus exposure and HLA in healthy donors. Both 60 Vbeta primers and 13 Jbeta primers went into the PCR. Using immunoSEQ multiplex PCR, the repertoire was profiled, and TCRdb retains in-frame clones only, with some absent. The sample carries roughly 130,000 clones, 74% recorded once. Sequencing input: PBMCs. These receptors originate from a woman aged 50 to 60 in good health and CMV-seropositive.

This chain uses TRBV2 with TRBJ1-1; D not resolved. The CDR3 runs 12 residues. V dropped 6 bases and J dropped 6 bases, with 11 bases sitting between them. From germline, CDR1 is SNHLY and CDR2 FYNNEI. The CDR3 region is CASRDGLSEAFF. In DNA, the CDR3 is TGTGCCAGCAGGGACGGACTATCTGAAGCTTTCTTT.

This clone was picked up one time. V is TRBV5-4 and J is TRBJ2-1, with 8 bases fitting TRBD2. Looked up from germline, CDR1 is SGHNT and CDR2 is YYREEE (reference sequence). This CDR3 comprises 15 residues. V trimming: 6 bases; J trimming: 11 bases; junction bases outside the gene matches: 16. CDR3: CASTSGGLSSNKQFF. The CDR3 DNA reads TGTGCCAGCACCTCGGGGGGGCTGAGTTCGAATAAGCAGTTCTTC.

The CDR3 sequence: CASSAQGAEAFF. As DNA, the CDR3 is TGTGCCAGCTCAGCGCAGGGTGCCGAAGCTTTCTTT. The J gene is TRBJ1-1, the V gene TRBV18; D perhaps matches TRBD1 (5 bases). V lost 5 bases, J lost 8 bases, and 12 bases lay in between. The CDR3 extends over 12 amino acids. CDR1 is KGHSH and CDR2 is LQKENI in the germline V gene.

This rearrangement joins TRBV19 to TRBJ1-2, with 7 bases that match TRBD1. The germline gives CDR1 LNHDA, CDR2 SQIVND (reference sequence). With V trimmed by 7 bases and J by 3 bases, 5 bases remained unmatched. The CDR3 has 13 residues. CDR3: CASTTGVDYGYTF. The CDR3 DNA reads as TGTGCCAGTACAACAGGGGTAGACTATGGCTACACCTTC. The variable domain in full, with the rest retrieved from reference TRBV19 and TRBJ1-2, is DGGITQSPKYLFRKEGQNVTLSCEQNLNHDAMYWYRQDPGQGLRLIYYSQIVNDFQKGDIAEGYSVSREKKESFPLTVTSAQKNPTAFYLCASTTGVDYGYTFGSGTRLTVV.

The V call is TRBV28, the J call TRBJ1-1, with 7 bases fitting TRBD1. The CDR3 extends over 13 amino acids. Germline V gene data show CDR1 as MDHEN and CDR2 as SYDVKM. V gave up 8 bases and J gave up 3 bases; unmatched junction bases: 6. Here the CDR3 DNA reads TGTGCCAGCTTCGGACAGGCGTACACTGAAGCTTTCTTT. Translating it yields CASFGQAYTEAFF.

The V call is TRBV5-1, the J call TRBJ1-1; TRBD1 agrees at 7 bases. The length of the CDR3 is 13 residues. With 2 bases clipped from V and 3 bases from J, the junction kept 1 base outside the gene matches. Looked up from germline, CDR1 is SGHRS and CDR2 is YFSETQ. The CDR3 DNA reads TGCGCCAGCAGCTTACAGGGGTACACTGAAGCTTTCTTT. Amino acid sequence: CASSLQGYTEAFF.

This clone was counted only a few times. This chain links TRBV2 with TRBJ2-1; D perhaps matches TRBD1 (6 bases). This CDR3 is built from 12 residues. The germline V gene has CDR1 SNHLY and CDR2 FYNNEI. V lost 7 bases, J lost 6 bases, and 10 bases lay in between. The CDR3 region is CASKQGGNEQFF. CDR3 nucleotides: TGTGCCAGCAAACAGGGCGGCAATGAGCAGTTCTTC. Variable domain in full (rest from reference TRBV2 and TRBJ2-1): EPEVTQTPSHQVTQMGQEVILRCVPISNHLYFYWYRQILGQKVEFLVSFYNNEISEKSEIFDDQFSVERPDGSNFTLKIRSTKLEDSAMYFCASKQGGNEQFFGPGTRLTVL.

The rearrangement joins TRBV18 to TRBJ1-4; D is perhaps TRBD1 (5 bases). Deletions cut 3 bases from V and 7 bases from J, with 12 bases between. This CDR3 has 14 amino acids. Germline CDR1 reads KGHSH; CDR2 reads LQKENI. The CDR3 bases are TGTGCCAGCTCACCGCAGGGTCCGTTTGAAAAACTGTTTTTT. Its protein is CASSPQGPFEKLFF.

V usage is TRBV19 and J usage is TRBJ2-2; D is perhaps TRBD2 (6 bases). The CDR3 spans 14 residues. CDR1 and CDR2 from the germline V gene are LNHDA and SQIVND (reference sequence). Trimming pared 6 bases from V and 3 bases from J, leaving 11 bases between. CDR3 region: CASRAGLDTGELFF. CDR3 coding DNA: TGTGCCAGTAGGGCGGGACTGGACACCGGGGAGCTGTTTTTT.

The chain couples TRBV10-3 to TRBJ2-5; D remains ambiguous. Trimming cost V 8 bases and J 5 bases, with 12 bases left between them. This CDR3 spans 12 amino acids. Per the germline V gene, CDR1 is ENHRY and CDR2 is SYGVKD. The CDR3 protein is CAIAGLQETQYF. The CDR3 DNA sequence: TGTGCCATCGCAGGCTTACAGGAGACCCAGTACTTC.

V and J are TRBV5-8 and TRBJ1-5, with D tentatively TRBD1 (6 bases). V lost 4 bases to trimming and J lost 5 bases, with 16 bases between them. This CDR3 comprises 15 residues. Germline V gene sequence: CDR1 SGHTS, CDR2 YDEGEE. CDR3 sequence: CASSRTGKIYQPQHF. Written as DNA, the CDR3 is TGTGCCAGCAGCCGTACAGGGAAAATATATCAGCCCCAGCATTTT.

The chain joins TRBV6-1 to TRBJ1-5; possibly TRBD1 for D (5 bases). The V end lost 9 bases, the J end lost 4 bases, and 19 bases lay between the germline ends. This CDR3 comprises 15 residues. Germline assignment: CDR1 MNHNS and CDR2 SASEGT. CDR3 residues: CASSGSGANNQPQHF. The CDR3 DNA is TGTGCCAGTTCTGGGTCTGGGGCAAATAATCAGCCCCAGCATTTT.

The V gene is TRBV10-3, the J gene TRBJ1-6, with 7 bases identical to TRBD1. The V and J ends lost 7 bases and 9 bases, in that order; junction bases with no gene match: 9. This CDR3 spans 14 amino acids. Germline assignment: CDR1 ENHRY and CDR2 SYGVKD. The CDR3 DNA is TGTGCCATCAAGTCAGGGACAGCGGGTTCACCCCTCCACTTT. Translating it yields CAIKSGTAGSPLHF.

V is TRBV10-3 and J is TRBJ1-6; 9 positions agree with TRBD1. The CDR3 runs 19 residues. Trimming removed 7 bases from V and 7 bases from J; junction bases left unmatched: 20. Germline lookup yields CDR1 ENHRY and CDR2 SYGVKD. CDR3 region: CAIKSTGTGSSIGNSPLHF. The CDR3 DNA reads as TGTGCCATCAAGTCTACCGGGACAGGGTCATCCATCGGGAATTCACCCCTCCACTTT.

This chain uses TRBV6-1 with TRBJ1-4; maybe TRBD1 (5 bases). The length of the CDR3 is 11 residues. V shed 5 bases and J shed 8 bases, with 6 bases lying between them. Germline values: CDR1 MNHNS, CDR2 SASEGT. The CDR3 coding sequence is TGTGCCAGCAGTCGACAGGAAAAACTGTTTTTT. Translation: CASSRQEKLFF.

The chain links TRBV6-1 to TRBJ1-2, with a weak D call TRBD1 (6 bases). V was shortened by 1 base and J by 4 bases, with 10 bases between the two germline ends. The V gene's germline CDR1 is MNHNS and CDR2 SASEGT. CDR3 length: 14 amino acids. The CDR3, as DNA: TGTGCCAGCAGTGAAGGTCAGGGGCCCTATGGCTACACCTTC. This sequence encodes CASSEGQGPYGYTF.

The rearrangement joins TRBV7-9 to TRBJ2-3, with D perhaps TRBD1 (5 bases). Between the trimmed V and J ends, which lost 5 bases and 0 bases, there was a span of 12 bases. The CDR3 loop spans 15 amino acids. CDR1 SEHNR and CDR2 FQNEAQ come from the germline V gene (reference sequence). CDR3 sequence reads: CASSPSGLSTDTQYF. DNA for the CDR3: TGTGCCAGCAGCCCCTCAGGGTTGAGCACAGATACGCAGTATTTT.

The chain employs TRBV2 and TRBJ1-1; the D gene is possibly TRBD1 (6 bases). The CDR3 spans 13 residues. V shed 4 bases and J shed 0 bases, with 6 bases lying between them. The germline gives CDR1 SNHLY, CDR2 FYNNEI. This CDR3 reads CASSGGLNTEAFF. The CDR3 nucleotides read TGTGCCAGCAGTGGGGGGCTGAACACTGAAGCTTTCTTT.

The V and J genes are TRBV6-5 and TRBJ1-2; D is unresolved. This CDR3 contains 13 residues. CDR1 and CDR2 (germline): MNHEY, SVGAGI. V was trimmed by 5 bases and J by 0 bases, leaving 7 bases between them. CDR3 region: CASSIRPNYGYTF. The CDR3 DNA reads TGTGCCAGCAGTATCAGGCCTAACTATGGCTACACCTTC.

CDR3 residues: CAWTGGGRKETQYF. The CDR3 nucleotides are TGTGCCTGGACTGGCGGGGGGCGGAAAGAGACCCAGTACTTC. The chain has TRBV30 and TRBJ2-5; 8 nucleotides match TRBD2. V shed 4 bases and J 3 bases; nucleotides not matched to a gene: 7. CDR1 is GTSNPN and CDR2 is SVGIG in the germline V gene (reference sequence). The CDR3 loop spans 14 amino acids.

This chain joins TRBV4-1 and TRBJ1-2; no firm D call. V lost 0 bases to trimming and J lost 4 bases, with 3 bases between them. CDR1 is MGHRA and CDR2 is YSYEKL in the germline V gene. CDR3 length: 12 amino acids. CDR3 DNA sequence: TGCGCCAGCAGCCAAGACGGCTATGGCTACACCTTC. It encodes CASSQDGYGYTF.

This chain's CDR3 is CASSDGGWSTGELFF. CDR3 nucleotides: TGTGCCAGCAGTGACGGGGGGTGGAGCACCGGGGAGCTGTTTTTT. The chain joins TRBV2 to TRBJ2-2; 7 bases map to TRBD2. V shed 3 bases, J shed 4 bases, and the junction held 5 bases outside the gene matches. The CDR3 covers 15 residues. Germline V gene data show CDR1 as SNHLY and CDR2 as FYNNEI.

This clone was detected once. CDR3 amino acids: CASRGYGDGNQPQHF. CDR3 nucleotides: TGTGCCAGTAGGGGGTACGGGGATGGCAATCAGCCCCAGCATTTT. V is TRBV19 and J is TRBJ1-5; no reliable D call. V dropped 6 bases and J dropped 2 bases, with 14 bases sitting between them. The CDR3 runs 15 residues. Germline loops: CDR1 LNHDA, CDR2 SQIVND (reference sequence). The variable domain in full, with the rest retrieved from reference TRBV19 and TRBJ1-5, is DGGITQSPKYLFRKEGQNVTLSCEQNLNHDAMYWYRQDPGQGLRLIYYSQIVNDFQKGDIAEGYSVSREKKESFPLTVTSAQKNPTAFYLCASRGYGDGNQPQHFGDGTRLSIL.

V is TRBV4-3 and J is TRBJ2-7; D is unresolved. The CDR3 consists of 14 residues. CDR1 and CDR2 from the germline V gene are LGHNA and YSLEER. V gave up 1 base and J gave up 3 bases, with 10 bases separating them. The CDR3 nucleotides are TGCGCCAGCAGCCAAGTTCGGTCCTACTACGAGCAGTACTTC. This encodes CASSQVRSYYEQYF.

The chain joins TRBV4-2 to TRBJ1-4; D is undetermined. CDR3 length: 15 residues. From germline, CDR1 is LGHNA and CDR2 YNFKEQ. The V end was cut by 0 bases, the J end by 3 bases, with 8 bases between. CDR3 amino acids: CASSQDGTPNEKLFF. CDR3 in DNA: TGTGCCAGCAGCCAAGATGGCACGCCTAATGAAAAACTGTTTTTT.

V usage is TRBV10-3 and J usage is TRBJ1-4; D is uncertain. Trimming removed 2 bases at V and 6 bases at J, with 19 bases between. Germline V CDR1 and CDR2: ENHRY, SYGVKD. CDR3 length equals 17 residues. In DNA form, the CDR3 reads TGTGCCATCAGTGAGAACCCCCTCGTCGGCGGAGATGAAAAACTGTTTTTT. Translated, it gives CAISENPLVGGDEKLFF.

Comments on this clone: Germline and junction disagree at one end, which may indicate a read error. The chain recombines TRBV7-9 with TRBJ1-1; D is uncertain. Germline V gene data show CDR1 as SEHNR and CDR2 as FQNEAQ (reference sequence). The CDR3 spans 12 residues. CDR3 amino acids: CTSSYAGREAFF. CDR3 nucleotides: TGTACCAGCAGCTATGCGGGCCGTGAAGCTTTCTTT.

This clone was seen more than once but under ten times. The rearrangement joins TRBV7-9 to TRBJ1-1; D is uncertain. The CDR3 is made up of 14 amino acids. Germline lookup yields CDR1 SEHNR and CDR2 FQNEAQ (reference sequence). The V and J ends lost 1 base and 0 bases respectively, with 6 bases between them. The CDR3 sequence: CASSLGEMNTEAFF. The CDR3 coding sequence is TGTGCCAGCAGCTTAGGGGAGATGAACACTGAAGCTTTCTTT.

V usage is TRBV19 and J usage is TRBJ2-5; 7 nucleotides align to TRBD2. Germline trimming cut 1 base from V and 4 bases from J; bases unmatched to any gene: 9. Germline V gene data show CDR1 as LNHDA and CDR2 as SQIVND (reference sequence). The CDR3 has 16 residues. The CDR3 nucleotides read TGTGCCAGTAGTATAGGGGGCGCAGGCGGGGGAGAGACCCAGTACTTC. Translated, it gives CASSIGGAGGGETQYF.

The chain links TRBV13 to TRBJ2-3; maybe TRBD2 (5 bases). The V end lost 4 bases, the J end lost 8 bases, and 10 bases lay between the germline ends. The length of the CDR3 is 12 residues. CDR1 PRHDT and CDR2 FYEKMQ come from the germline V gene (reference sequence). This chain's CDR3 is CASSSLGSTQYF. The CDR3 DNA reads as TGTGCCAGCAGCTCCTTGGGGAGTACGCAGTATTTT.